This T cell receptor beta chain was recorded in a study of T cells expressing NK-cell markers. Study context: Serological testing identified seven of the eight sequenced donors as HCMV-seropositive and one as seronegative.

TCRdb reanalyzed the 5' RACE reads and collapses them to one entry per CDR3 protein, without DNA. This specimen shows more than 120,000 distinct CDR3 sequences; the ten leading clones hold roughly 12%. This CDR3 is 12 amino acids long. CDR1 and CDR2 from the germline V gene are SQVTM and ANQGSEA. The material sequenced was blood T cells: a sorted CD56 or NKG2C T cell subset, CD4+ or CD8+ T cells, or bulk PBMC T cells (not recorded which). This chain uses TRBV29-1 with TRBJ2-5. The source is a young man in good health. This chain's CDR3 is CSLRGYGETQYF.